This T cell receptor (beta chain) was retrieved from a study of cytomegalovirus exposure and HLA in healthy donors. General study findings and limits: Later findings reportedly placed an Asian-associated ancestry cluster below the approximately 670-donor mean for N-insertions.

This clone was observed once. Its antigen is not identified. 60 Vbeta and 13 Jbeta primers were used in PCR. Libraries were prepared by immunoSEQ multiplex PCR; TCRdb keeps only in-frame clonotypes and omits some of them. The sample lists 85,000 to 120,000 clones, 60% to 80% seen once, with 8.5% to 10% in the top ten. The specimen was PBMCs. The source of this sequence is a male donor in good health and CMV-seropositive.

CDR3 loop: CASTRHRSSYNEQFF. In DNA, the CDR3 is TGTGCCAGCACCCGGCACCGGAGCTCCTACAATGAGCAGTTCTTC. The rearrangement uses TRBV5-8 and TRBJ2-1; no clear D. The CDR3 sequence is 15 residues long. V lost 6 bases, J lost 0 bases, and 13 bases lay in between. In germline, CDR1 is SGHTS, CDR2 YDEGEE.